This TCR beta chain was recorded in a study of graft-versus-host responses after intestinal transplantation. Losses at the gene ends were 0 bases for V and 8 bases for J; bases not matched to a gene: 13. This CDR3 is built from 17 residues. Germline V gene lookup returns CDR1 LGHNA and CDR2 YSLEER. Regarding this clone: The antigen is not known.

Method: immunoSEQ multiplex PCR; TCRdb's copy keeps in-frame clones and lacks some. The sample records over 100,000 clones, 85% to 95% being singletons. Sequencing was performed on unstimulated CD8+ T cells sorted from spleen or lymph node cells, taken before intestinal transplant. This chain uses TRBV4-3 with TRBJ2-3; TRBD2 matches at 8 bases. The clonotype comes from a human donor who received an intestinal transplant. The CDR3 loop reads CASSQDLEREREGTQYF. The DNA of the CDR3 is TGCGCCAGCAGCCAAGATTTAGAGCGGGAGAGAGAGGGTACGCAGTATTTT.